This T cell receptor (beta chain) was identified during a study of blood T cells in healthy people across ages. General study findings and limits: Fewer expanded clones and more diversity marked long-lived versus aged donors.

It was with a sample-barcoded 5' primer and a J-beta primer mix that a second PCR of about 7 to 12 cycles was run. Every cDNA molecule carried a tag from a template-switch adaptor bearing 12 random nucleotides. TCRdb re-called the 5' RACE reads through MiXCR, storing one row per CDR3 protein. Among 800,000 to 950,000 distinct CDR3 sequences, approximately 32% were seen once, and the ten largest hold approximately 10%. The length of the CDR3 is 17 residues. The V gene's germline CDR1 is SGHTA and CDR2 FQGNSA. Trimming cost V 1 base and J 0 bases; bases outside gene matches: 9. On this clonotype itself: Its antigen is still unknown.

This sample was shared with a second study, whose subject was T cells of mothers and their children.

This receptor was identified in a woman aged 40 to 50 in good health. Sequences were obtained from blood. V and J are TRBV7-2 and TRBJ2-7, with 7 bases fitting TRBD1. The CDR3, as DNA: TGTGCCAGCAGCTTAGTGGGACAGATAAAAAGCTCCTACGAGCAGTACTTC. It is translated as CASSLVGQIKSSYEQYF.